This T cell receptor beta chain was retrieved from a study of response to subunit inactivated influenza vaccine. Regarding this clonotype: Its antigen is not identified.

Germline loops: CDR1 MNHEY, CDR2 SMNVEV (reference sequence). The CDR3 is made up of 18 amino acids. V was pared by 6 bases and J by 5 bases, with 22 bases of the junction left unmatched. A single record per CDR3 protein comes from TCRdb applying MiXCR to the RT-PCR reads. The sample shows 750,000 to 850,000 distinct CDR3 sequences, roughly 18% of them seen only once. The study's findings and limits: Researchers suggested that each seasonal influenza vaccination recruits few new T cells.

This chain connects TRBV27 to TRBJ2-7, with 7 bases matching TRBD2. The sample was PBMCs from blood, taken 4 to 6 days after vaccination. The sequence was obtained from a man between 50 and 59 years old who received an inactivated influenza vaccine. In nucleotides, the CDR3 is TGTGCCAGCAGAGTTACGGGAGGTCCTTTTCTGCATCCTCACGAGCAGTACTTC. This gives the protein CASRVTGGPFLHPHEQYF.